This passage covers 5 T cell receptor beta chains from one sample sequenced in a study of blood T cell repertoires in COVID-19. Sequenced by immunoSEQ multiplex PCR; TCRdb stores in-frame clones only, minus some. The table records 60,000 to 65,000 clones, approximately 85% of them present only once. Sequencing was done on a sample of peripheral blood. The receptors originated from a man between 50 and 59 years old with active COVID-19.

The gene calls are TRBV7-6 and TRBJ1-5; 7 bases match TRBD1. CDR1 SGHVS and CDR2 FNYEAQ come from the germline V gene. This CDR3 region has 13 residues. V lost 4 bases, J lost 5 bases, and 2 bases stayed unmatched. The CDR3 coding sequence is TGTGCCAGCAGCTCGGGACAGTATCAGCCCCAGCATTTT. Translating it yields CASSSGQYQPQHF.

This CDR3 reads CASSSRSGKDPPLHF. In DNA form, the CDR3 reads TGCGCCAGCAGCTCCAGGAGCGGTAAGGATCCACCCCTCCACTTT. This chain links TRBV5-1 with TRBJ1-6; D gene uncertain. Trimming took 3 bases from V and 11 from J, leaving 18 bases between them. The CDR3 has 15 residues. CDR1 and CDR2 from the germline V gene are SGHRS and YFSETQ.

The chain carries TRBV7-2 and TRBJ1-2; 7 bases line up with TRBD1. The ends lost 3 bases at V and 5 bases at J; junction bases unmatched: 9. Germline V gene lookup returns CDR1 SGHTA and CDR2 FQGNSA. This CDR3 contains 15 residues. CDR3 in amino acids: CASSLRQGWEYGYTF. The CDR3 DNA sequence: TGTGCCAGCAGCTTGAGACAGGGCTGGGAATATGGCTACACCTTC. The full variable domain, completed using reference TRBV7-2 and TRBJ1-2, is GAGVSQSPSNKVTEKGKDVELRCDPISGHTALYWYRQSLGQGLEFLIYFQGNSAPDKSGLPSDRFSAERTGGSVSTLTIQRTQQEDSAVYLCASSLRQGWEYGYTFGSGTRLTVV.

The chain carries TRBV6-5 and TRBJ1-2; no clear D gene. Germline CDR1 and CDR2: MNHEY and SVGAGI. V lost 7 bases to trimming and J lost 5 bases, with 8 bases between them. This CDR3 spans 11 amino acids. Here the CDR3 reads CASIGVYGYTF. The CDR3 DNA follows: TGTGCCAGCATAGGAGTGTATGGCTACACCTTC.

The genes are TRBV19 and TRBJ2-3, with 10 bases fitting TRBD2. V was pared by 8 bases and J by 8 bases, with 16 bases of the junction left unmatched. The CDR3 totals 16 residues. Per germline, CDR1 LNHDA and CDR2 SQIVND (reference sequence). For the CDR3, the DNA is TGTGCCAGTGAAAGAAGCGGGGGGGCCTTTTCAACTACGCAGTATTTT. It yields the protein CASERSGGAFSTTQYF.